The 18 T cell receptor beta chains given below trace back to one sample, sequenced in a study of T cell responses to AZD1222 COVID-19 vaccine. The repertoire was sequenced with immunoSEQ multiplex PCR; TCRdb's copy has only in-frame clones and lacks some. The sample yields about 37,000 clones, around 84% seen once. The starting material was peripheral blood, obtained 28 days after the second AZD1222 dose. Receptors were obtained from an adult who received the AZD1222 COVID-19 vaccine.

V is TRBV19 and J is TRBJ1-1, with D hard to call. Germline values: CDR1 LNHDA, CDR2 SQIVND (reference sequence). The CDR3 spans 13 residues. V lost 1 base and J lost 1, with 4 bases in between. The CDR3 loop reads CASSIVPNTEAFF. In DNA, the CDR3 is TGTGCCAGTAGTATAGTCCCGAACACTGAAGCTTTCTTT.

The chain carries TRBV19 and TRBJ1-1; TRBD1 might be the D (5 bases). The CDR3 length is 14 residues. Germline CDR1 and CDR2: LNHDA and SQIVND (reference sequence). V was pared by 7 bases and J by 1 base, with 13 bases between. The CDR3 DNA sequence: TGTGCCAGTAAAAAAGCAGGGAGGAACACTGAAGCTTTCTTT. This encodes CASKKAGRNTEAFF.

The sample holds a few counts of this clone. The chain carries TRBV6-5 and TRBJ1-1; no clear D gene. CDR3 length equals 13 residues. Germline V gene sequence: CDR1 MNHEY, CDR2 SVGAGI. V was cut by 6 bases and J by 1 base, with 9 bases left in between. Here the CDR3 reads CASRDSTNTEAFF. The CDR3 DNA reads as TGTGCCAGCAGGGATTCCACGAACACTGAAGCTTTCTTT.

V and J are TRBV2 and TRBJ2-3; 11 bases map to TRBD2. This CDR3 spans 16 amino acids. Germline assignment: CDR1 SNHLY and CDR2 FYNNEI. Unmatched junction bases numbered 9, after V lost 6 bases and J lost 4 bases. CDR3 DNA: TGTGCCAGCAGGCCGGGGCTAGCGGGGGGATCAGATACGCAGTATTTT. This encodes CASRPGLAGGSDTQYF. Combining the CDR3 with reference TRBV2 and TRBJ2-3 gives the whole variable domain EPEVTQTPSHQVTQMGQEVILRCVPISNHLYFYWYRQILGQKVEFLVSFYNNEISEKSEIFDDQFSVERPDGSNFTLKIRSTKLEDSAMYFCASRPGLAGGSDTQYFGPGTRLTVL.

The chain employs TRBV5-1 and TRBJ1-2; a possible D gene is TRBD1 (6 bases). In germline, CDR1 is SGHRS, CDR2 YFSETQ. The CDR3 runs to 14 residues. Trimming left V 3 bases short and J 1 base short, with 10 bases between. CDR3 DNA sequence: TGCGCCAGCAGCTCAGGACAGCTTAACTATGGCTACACCTTC. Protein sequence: CASSSGQLNYGYTF. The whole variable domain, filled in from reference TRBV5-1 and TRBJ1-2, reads KAGVTQTPRYLIKTRGQQVTLSCSPISGHRSVSWYQQTPGQGLQFLFEYFSETQRNKGNFPGRFSGRQFSNSRSEMNVSTLELGDSALYLCASSSGQLNYGYTFGSGTRLTVV.

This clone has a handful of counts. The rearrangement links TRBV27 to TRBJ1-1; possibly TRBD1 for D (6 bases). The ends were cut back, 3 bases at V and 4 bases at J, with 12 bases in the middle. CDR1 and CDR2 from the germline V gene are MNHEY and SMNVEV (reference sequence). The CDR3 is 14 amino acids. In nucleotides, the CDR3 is TGTGCCAGCAGTTTTGCAGGGGCTGGCACTGAAGCTTTCTTT. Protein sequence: CASSFAGAGTEAFF.

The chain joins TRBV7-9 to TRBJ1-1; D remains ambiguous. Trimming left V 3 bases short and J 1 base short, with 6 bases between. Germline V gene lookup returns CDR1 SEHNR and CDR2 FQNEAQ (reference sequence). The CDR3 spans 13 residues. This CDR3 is CASSFLANTEAFF. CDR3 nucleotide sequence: TGTGCCAGCAGCTTTCTGGCGAACACTGAAGCTTTCTTT.

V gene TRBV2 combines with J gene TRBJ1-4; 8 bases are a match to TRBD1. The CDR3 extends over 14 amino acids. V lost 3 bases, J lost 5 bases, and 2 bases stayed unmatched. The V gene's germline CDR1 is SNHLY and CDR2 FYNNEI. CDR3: CASSEDRVNEKLFF. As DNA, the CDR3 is TGTGCCAGCAGTGAGGACAGGGTAAATGAAAAACTGTTTTTT.

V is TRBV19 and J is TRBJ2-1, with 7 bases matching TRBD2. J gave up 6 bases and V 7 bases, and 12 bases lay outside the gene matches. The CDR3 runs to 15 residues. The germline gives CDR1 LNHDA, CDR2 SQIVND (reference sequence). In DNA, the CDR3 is TGTGCCAGTACCGGACGGCGGGAGTCCCTCAATGAGCAGTTCTTC. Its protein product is CASTGRRESLNEQFF.

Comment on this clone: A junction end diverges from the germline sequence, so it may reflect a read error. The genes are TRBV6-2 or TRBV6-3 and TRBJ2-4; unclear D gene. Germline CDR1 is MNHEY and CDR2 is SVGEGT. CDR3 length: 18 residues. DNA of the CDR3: TGTGCCAGCTGTTACGGAGTCGGACGACCTCTAGCCAAAAACATTCAGTACTTC. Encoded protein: CASCYGVGRPLAKNIQYF.

CDR3 loop: CASSPQNQPQHF. The DNA of the CDR3 is TGTGCCAGCAGTCCCCAGAATCAGCCCCAGCATTTT. The rearrangement links TRBV7-2 to TRBJ1-5; no clear D gene. Germline loops: CDR1 SGHTA, CDR2 FQGNSA. V lost 6 bases and J lost 4, with 7 bases in between. The CDR3 has 12 amino acids.

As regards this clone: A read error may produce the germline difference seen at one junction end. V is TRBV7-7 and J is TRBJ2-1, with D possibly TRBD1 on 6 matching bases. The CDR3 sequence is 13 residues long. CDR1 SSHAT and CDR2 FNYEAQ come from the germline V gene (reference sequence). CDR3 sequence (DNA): TGTGCTAGCAGTTTGAACAGGGACAATGAGCAGTTCTTC. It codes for CASSLNRDNEQFF.

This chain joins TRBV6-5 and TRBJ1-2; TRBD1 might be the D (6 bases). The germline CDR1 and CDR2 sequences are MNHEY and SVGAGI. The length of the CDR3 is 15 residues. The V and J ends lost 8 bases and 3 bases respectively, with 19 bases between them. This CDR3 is CASRGLSGSDYGYTF. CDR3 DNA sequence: TGTGCCAGCCGGGGGCTTTCGGGGTCTGACTATGGCTACACCTTC.

CDR3 bases: TGTGCCAGCAGTTTAATAGCGGCAATCTACAATGAGCAGTTCTTC. Its translation: CASSLIAAIYNEQFF. The rearrangement joins TRBV28 to TRBJ2-1, with D possibly being TRBD2 (6 bases). CDR3 size: 15 residues. V lost 2 bases, J lost 3 bases, and 11 bases lay in between. Germline-derived CDR1 and CDR2 are MDHEN and SYDVKM. The full variable domain, its missing parts supplied by reference TRBV28 and TRBJ2-1, is DVKVTQSSRYLVKRTGEKVFLECVQDMDHENMFWYRQDPGLGLRLIYFSYDVKMKEKGDIPEGYSVSREKKERFSLILESASTNQTSMYLCASSLIAAIYNEQFFGPGTRLTVL.

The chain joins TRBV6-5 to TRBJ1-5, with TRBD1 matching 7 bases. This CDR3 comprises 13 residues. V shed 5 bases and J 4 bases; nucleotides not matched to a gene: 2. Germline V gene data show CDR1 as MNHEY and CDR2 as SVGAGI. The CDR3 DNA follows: TGTGCCAGCAGTCCGGACAGGAATCAGCCCCAGCATTTT. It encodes CASSPDRNQPQHF.

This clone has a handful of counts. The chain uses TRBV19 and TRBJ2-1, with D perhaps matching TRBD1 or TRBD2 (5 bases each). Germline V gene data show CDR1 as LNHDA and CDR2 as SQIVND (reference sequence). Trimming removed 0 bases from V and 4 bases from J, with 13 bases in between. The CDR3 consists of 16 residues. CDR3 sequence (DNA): TGTGCCAGTAGTATAGATGGGACCGCCTCGTACAATGAGCAGTTCTTC. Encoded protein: CASSIDGTASYNEQFF.

The CDR3 DNA reads TGTGCCAGCCACAGGCCCCTCACTGAAGCTTTCTTT. This translates into CASHRPLTEAFF. The chain combines TRBV2 with TRBJ1-1; perhaps TRBD1 as D (5 bases). The CDR3 spans 12 residues. Trimming took 8 bases from V and 4 from J, leaving 11 bases between them. Germline CDR1 reads SNHLY; CDR2 reads FYNNEI.

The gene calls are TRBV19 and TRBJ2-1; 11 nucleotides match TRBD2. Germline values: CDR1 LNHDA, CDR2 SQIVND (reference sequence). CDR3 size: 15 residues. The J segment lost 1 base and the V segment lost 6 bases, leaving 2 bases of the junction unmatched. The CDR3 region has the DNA TGTGCCAGTAGACCTAGCGGGGGGTCCTACAATGAGCAGTTCTTC. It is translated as CASRPSGGSYNEQFF.